Listed below are T cell receptor beta chains from one sample, sequenced in a study of a mutant IDH1 vaccine in newly diagnosed glioma. Repertoires were generated with immunoSEQ multiplex PCR, while TCRdb's copy carries only in-frame clones and drops some. Found here are roughly 62,000 clones, about 81% of them singletons; the top ten hold 7.4%. These receptors have no known antigen. The source material was PBMCs, sampled from a glioma patient whose treatment included an IDH1 peptide vaccine. The receptors come from a woman in her 50s with glioma. CDR3s include the opening cysteine and the closing phenylalanine or tryptophan. D genes are given only for firm matches. Size tells how often a clone was seen (once, few, many) or the class of an expanded clone, and some rows leave it out.

cdr3_nt	cdr3_aa	j_call	clone_size	d_call	v_call
TGCAGCGTCCCCGCTTACAATGAGCAGTTCTTC	CSVPAYNEQFF	TRBJ2-1	.	.	TRBV29-1
TGTGCCAGCAGTTTGACAGGGGGTATAGAAGCTTTCTTT	CASSLTGGIEAFF	TRBJ1-1	.	TRBD1	TRBV27
TGTGCCAGCAGCCCGCTCACATCGCAGAGCTCCTACGAGCAGTACTTC	CASSPLTSQSSYEQYF	TRBJ2-7	.	.	TRBV4-2
TGTGCCAGCACCCCGGAGGCAGCCGATAATTCACCCCTCCACTTT	CASTPEAADNSPLHF	TRBJ1-6	.	.	TRBV2
TGTGCCAGCAGCCTTGGGGCGGGCGAGAACGAGCAGTACTTC	CASSLGAGENEQYF	TRBJ2-7	.	.	TRBV5-6
TGTGCCAGCGCTACAGGGACAAAAAACTACGAGCAGTACTTC	CASATGTKNYEQYF	TRBJ2-7	.	.	TRBV27
TGTGCCAGCAGGCCGGGACAGGTGGGACAGCCCCAGCATTTT	CASRPGQVGQPQHF	TRBJ1-5	few	TRBD1	TRBV2
TGTGCCAGCAGCAGGCGGCTAGCGGGGGGCAATGAGCAGTTCTTC	CASSRRLAGGNEQFF	TRBJ2-1	.	TRBD2	TRBV7-2
TGTGCCAGCAGTGAACAAAGGACAGTTAACTATGGCTACACCTTC	CASSEQRTVNYGYTF	TRBJ1-2	.	.	TRBV2
TGTGCCAGCGGCCGTAGCGGGGGGGCCGGGGAGCTGTTTTTT	CASGRSGGAGELFF	TRBJ2-2	.	TRBD2	TRBV7-6
TGTGCCAGCAGCACCGGGACTAATAATGAGCAGTTCTTC	CASSTGTNNEQFF	TRBJ2-1	.	TRBD2	TRBV5-6
TGCGCCAGCGCGGAGGGTCGCTCTGGAAACACCATATATTTT	CASAEGRSGNTIYF	TRBJ1-3	.	.	TRBV5-1
TGTGCCAGCAGTCCGGACAGGACCTATGAAAAACTGTTTTTT	CASSPDRTYEKLFF	TRBJ1-4	.	TRBD1	TRBV6-5
TGTGCCAGCCTAACCCATACTGAAGCTTTCTTT	CASLTHTEAFF	TRBJ1-1	few	.	TRBV19
TGTGCCAGCAGCTTGGACCGTGGCAGGGGAGATGGCTACACCTTC	CASSLDRGRGDGYTF	TRBJ1-2	.	.	TRBV5-5
TGTGCCAGCAGCTACGAGGCCTCGGGCAGGGGGTATGCTTTCTTT	CASSYEASGRGYAFF	TRBJ1-1	.	TRBD1	TRBV11-3
TGTGCCAGCAGCACGACAACAGATACGCAGTATTTT	CASSTTTDTQYF	TRBJ2-3	.	.	TRBV7-9
TGTGCCAGCAGTCCTCGACAGGGGTGGCATCAGCCCCAGCATTTT	CASSPRQGWHQPQHF	TRBJ1-5	few	TRBD1	TRBV27
TGTGCCAGCAGCTCGTTAGGCGACGGGTATCAGCTCTTC	CASSSLGDGYQLF	TRBJ2-1	.	.	TRBV7-6
TGTGCCAGCAGCTTTCAGGGGTTTGGCTACACCTTC	CASSFQGFGYTF	TRBJ1-2	few	.	TRBV7-2
TGTGCCAGCAGCCCCGGGACTAGCCATGATGAGCAGTTCTTC	CASSPGTSHDEQFF	TRBJ2-1	.	TRBD2	TRBV7-9
TGTGCCAGCAGCTTGGGGGCAGTCAACACTGAAGCTTTCTTT	CASSLGAVNTEAFF	TRBJ1-1	.	.	TRBV11-3
TGCAGCGTTGCCGGGGGGGCGGGCGAAAAACTGTTTTTT	CSVAGGAGEKLFF	TRBJ1-4	.	.	TRBV29-1
TGTGCCAGTAGTCCCGGGCGCACTGGAAACACCATATATTTT	CASSPGRTGNTIYF	TRBJ1-3	.	.	TRBV19
TGTGCTAGTGGTTTGGTGGCAGGCCACCCTGGAAACACCATATATTTT	CASGLVAGHPGNTIYF	TRBJ1-3	.	.	TRBV12-5
TGTGCCAGCAGCTCCTTCAGGGACAGCAAGAGCTCTGGAAACACCATATATTTT	CASSSFRDSKSSGNTIYF	TRBJ1-3	.	TRBD1	TRBV7-9
TGTGCCAGCAGCGTAGGGGGGTTCACAGATACGCAGTATTTT	CASSVGGFTDTQYF	TRBJ2-3	.	.	TRBV9
TGTGCCAGTAGTACCCGGCAGGATAGGTCACCCCTCCACTTT	CASSTRQDRSPLHF	TRBJ1-6	.	.	TRBV19
TGTGCCAGCACGCACAGCCTCCCGGAGCAGTACTTC	CASTHSLPEQYF	TRBJ2-7	.	.	TRBV6-1
TGTGCCAGCAGCTTGAGCGGACTAGCATTAGGGAATCAGCCCCAGCATTTT	CASSLSGLALGNQPQHF	TRBJ1-5	.	.	TRBV5-5
TGTGCCATCAGACCGGGACAGTCAACCTACGAGCAGTACTTC	CAIRPGQSTYEQYF	TRBJ2-7	.	TRBD1	TRBV10-3
TGCGCCAGCAGCCAAGAAGGGCACAGCTCCTACGAGCAGTACTTC	CASSQEGHSSYEQYF	TRBJ2-7	.	.	TRBV4-1
TGTGCCTGGATGGGGGGCCCCTCCTACAATGAGCAGTTCTTC	CAWMGGPSYNEQFF	TRBJ2-1	once	.	TRBV30
TGCGCCAGCAGCCAAGCTTCAACGTCGACTCAGTACTTC	CASSQASTSTQYF	TRBJ2-7	few	.	TRBV4-1
TGTGCCTGGAGGACAGGAAACACCATATATTTT	CAWRTGNTIYF	TRBJ1-3	.	.	TRBV30
TGTGCCAGCAGCCCTCCCCTCGGGGACGGGTATAGCAATCAGCCCCAGCATTTT	CASSPPLGDGYSNQPQHF	TRBJ1-5	few	.	TRBV21-1
TGTGCCAGCAGCAGGGAGGGGTCTATCGGCCCACCCCTCCACTTT	CASSREGSIGPPLHF	TRBJ1-6	.	.	TRBV7-2